This T cell receptor beta chain was captured in a study of T cell repertoires in cytomegalovirus infection. On the study more broadly: As its CMV epitopes, the study selected recently identified HLA-C-restricted and well-studied HLA-B-restricted targets. It can be stated that public TCR beta signatures indicated CMV infection as well as a matching HLA type. Study-level points and caveats: Cumulative frequency of public TCR beta families picked out carriers of CMV plus the relevant HLA.

TCRdb re-analysed the reads in MiXCR, keeping a single row per CDR3 protein. The profile shows approximately 990,000 distinct CDR3 sequences, approximately 33% of them singletons. On this clonotype: The target antigen is unknown.

The V and J ends lost 3 bases and 8 bases respectively, with 8 bases between them. This CDR3 region has 12 residues. CDR1 is MNHEY and CDR2 is SMNVEV in the germline V gene (reference sequence). The sequencing used cultured CD8+ T cells from PBMCs, collected from culture after CMV antigen stimulation. This receptor was identified in a human donor in good health (CMV status not recorded). Some clones in this sample may be carry-over from other donors' samples. The V and J genes are TRBV27 and TRBJ2-1; D call uncertain. For the CDR3, the DNA is TGTGCCAGCAGTTTTGGTTGGGATGAGCAGTTCTTC. It is translated as CASSFGWDEQFF.